This T cell receptor (beta chain) was sequenced for a study of blood T cells in healthy people across ages. Then a second PCR, running about 6 to 12 cycles, was carried out with a sample-barcoded 5' primer and a J-beta primer mix. Every cDNA molecule bore a tag from a template-switch adaptor containing 12 random nucleotides. TCRdb independently ran MiXCR on the 5' RACE reads; one entry per CDR3 protein. The table has 790,000 or so distinct CDR3 sequences, about 42% seen once; the top ten hold over 15%. This CDR3 comprises 16 residues. The germline V gene encodes CDR1 SGHTA and CDR2 FQGNSA. Healthy individuals of Caucasian origin from Russia, aged about 6 to 95, served as donors.

The chain joins TRBV7-2 to TRBJ2-7; 8 bases are a match to TRBD1. The J call may be incorrect, as the DNA end agrees better with TRBJ2-5. Specimen: blood. The clonotype was recovered from a man aged 80 or over in good health. DNA for the CDR3: TGTGCCAGCAGCTTATCGTCCGGACAGGGAAAAAGGACCCAGTACTTC. Translated, it gives CASSLSSGQGKRTQYF.